Here is one T cell receptor beta chain with its context. Antigen specificity is unknown. The PCR made use of 60 Vbeta and 13 Jbeta primers. Method: immunoSEQ multiplex PCR; TCRdb's copy keeps in-frame clones and lacks some. The sample has roughly 120,000 clones; 76% are singletons. This record belongs to a study of cytomegalovirus exposure and HLA in healthy donors. Findings of the study overall: A likely sequencing artifact accounted for one observed cluster of highly shared sequence variants. A later analysis found TCR association rates differed by HLA locus, highest for DRB1 and lowest for HLA-C.

CDR1 is MNHNS and CDR2 is SASEGT in the germline V gene. The CDR3 totals 15 residues. V was shortened by 0 bases and J by 3 bases, with 9 bases between the two germline ends. Sequenced input: PBMCs. The source of this sequence is a man aged 50-60 years in good health and CMV-seropositive. The chain couples TRBV6-1 to TRBJ2-1; no definite D call. CDR3 DNA: TGTGCCAGCAGTGAAGCACCTGGAGACTACAATGAGCAGTTCTTC. Translation: CASSEAPGDYNEQFF.